This T cell receptor beta chain derives from a study of T cell responses to AZD1222 COVID-19 vaccine. Germline assignment: CDR1 MNHEY and CDR2 SMNVEV (reference sequence). The V end was cut by 5 bases, the J end by 2 bases, with 10 bases between. The CDR3 has 14 amino acids. Study results and limitations: Mostly white British, mostly female donors; authors suggested clonal diversity may be underestimated.

The table came from immunoSEQ multiplex PCR; TCRdb's copy has only in-frame clones and leaves some out. This table holds about 120,000 clones, 88% found once. Regarding this clone: Its antigen is unknown.

This receptor was identified in an adult in good health. Material: peripheral blood, obtained on day 0 of AZD1222 vaccination. The chain couples TRBV27 to TRBJ1-3; D uncertain. CDR3 DNA: TGTGCCAGCAGTAGCTCGGCGGCTGGAAACACCATATATTTT. It codes for CASSSSAAGNTIYF.